The rows below give T cell receptor beta chains drawn from one sample of a study of shared clonotypes between healthy human individuals. Sequencing used immunoSEQ multiplex PCR; TCRdb keeps in-frame clones, though not all of them. The sample holds 600,000 to 800,000 clones, around 77% seen once. The sequenced material came from memory CD4+ T cells sorted from blood. The receptors come from a woman in her twenties or thirties in good health. CDR3s include the opening cysteine and the closing phenylalanine or tryptophan. Each record gives: clone size, D gene, J gene, V gene, CDR3 protein, CDR3 DNA. D genes are given only for firm matches. For some rows the clone size is stated as once, few or many, or as a class when expanded; others skip it.

size: -
D: -
J: TRBJ1-5
V: TRBV15
CDR3: CATSRGPGGWSNQPQHF
DNA: TGTGCCACCAGCAGAGGTCCGGGGGGTTGGAGCAATCAGCCCCAGCATTTT

size: once
D: -
J: TRBJ1-1
V: TRBV20-1
CDR3: CSAGSRTEAFF
DNA: TGCAGTGCCGGGTCCCGGACTGAAGCTTTCTTT

size: -
D: TRBD2
J: TRBJ2-7
V: TRBV7-8
CDR3: CASSLQGGVDKQYF
DNA: TGTGCCAGCAGCTTACAGGGAGGGGTGGATAAGCAGTACTTC

size: -
D: -
J: TRBJ2-3
V: TRBV7-2
CDR3: CASSQAQPGKDTQYF
DNA: TGTGCCAGCAGCCAAGCCCAGCCAGGGAAAGATACGCAGTATTTT

size: few
D: -
J: TRBJ2-2
V: TRBV7-9
CDR3: CASSPGDGDGNTGELFF
DNA: TGTGCCAGCAGCCCCGGCGATGGAGACGGGAACACCGGGGAGCTGTTTTTT

size: -
D: -
J: TRBJ2-3
V: TRBV11-2
CDR3: CASSLIGGSTDTQYF
DNA: TGTGCCAGCAGCTTAATCGGCGGAAGCACAGATACGCAGTATTTT

size: -
D: -
J: TRBJ2-7
V: TRBV5-4
CDR3: CASSPFVGTLNFPGVAEQYF
DNA: TGTGCCAGCAGCCCTTTCGTAGGTACGCTTAACTTCCCAGGGGTCGCCGAGCAGTACTTC

size: -
D: TRBD1
J: TRBJ2-2
V: TRBV10-2
CDR3: CASTNPGGTGELFF
DNA: TGCGCCAGCACAAATCCAGGGGGCACCGGGGAGCTGTTTTTT

size: -
D: TRBD2
J: TRBJ2-1
V: TRBV7-3
CDR3: CASRVAGGTNNEQFF
DNA: TGTGCCAGCAGGGTAGCGGGAGGGACCAACAATGAGCAGTTCTTC

size: -
D: TRBD1
J: TRBJ1-5
V: TRBV18
CDR3: CASSPGQAVNQPQHF
DNA: TGTGCCAGCTCACCAGGACAGGCAGTCAATCAGCCCCAGCATTTT

size: -
D: -
J: TRBJ1-1
V: TRBV5-1
CDR3: CASSWGGTEAFF
DNA: TGCGCCAGCAGCTGGGGCGGGACTGAAGCTTTTTTT

size: -
D: TRBD1
J: TRBJ1-4
V: TRBV2
CDR3: CASVLGQGNEKLFF
DNA: TGTGCCAGCGTTCTCGGACAGGGGAATGAAAAACTGTTTTTT

size: -
D: -
J: TRBJ1-4
V: TRBV19
CDR3: CASSSVGYATNEKLFF
DNA: TGTGCCAGTAGCTCGGTCGGATATGCAACTAATGAAAAACTGTTTTTT

size: -
D: TRBD2
J: TRBJ2-1
V: TRBV11-2
CDR3: CASIPQRDSNPNEQFF
DNA: TGTGCCAGCATCCCTCAGCGGGACTCAAATCCCAATGAGCAGTTCTTC